This TCR beta chain was captured in a study of blood T cells in healthy people across ages. General study findings and limits: Underestimates were what the diversity estimates from one million T cells were considered to be. Long-lived donors exceeded aged donors in naive CD4+ cells and diversity.

Comment on this clonotype: As yet, its antigen is unknown. The junction departs from the called germline gene at one end, perhaps through a read error.

Combining a sample-barcoded 5' primer with a J-beta primer mix, a second PCR ran for roughly 6 to 12 cycles. TCRdb re-called the 5' RACE reads with MiXCR, one entry per CDR3 protein. The sample has about 1 million distinct CDR3 sequences, 40% to 45% seen once; the top ten hold 18%. Germline loops: CDR1 LGHNT, CDR2 FRNRAP. This CDR3 has 18 amino acids. This chain connects TRBV12-5 to TRBJ2-6; D not resolved. This TCR derives from a woman between 55 and 75 years old in good health. The sample consisted of blood. CDR3 DNA sequence: TGTGCTAGTAGTTTGGTAACTCAACAGTCACCTGGGGCCAACGTCCTGACTTTC. Its translation: CASSLVTQQSPGANVLTF.